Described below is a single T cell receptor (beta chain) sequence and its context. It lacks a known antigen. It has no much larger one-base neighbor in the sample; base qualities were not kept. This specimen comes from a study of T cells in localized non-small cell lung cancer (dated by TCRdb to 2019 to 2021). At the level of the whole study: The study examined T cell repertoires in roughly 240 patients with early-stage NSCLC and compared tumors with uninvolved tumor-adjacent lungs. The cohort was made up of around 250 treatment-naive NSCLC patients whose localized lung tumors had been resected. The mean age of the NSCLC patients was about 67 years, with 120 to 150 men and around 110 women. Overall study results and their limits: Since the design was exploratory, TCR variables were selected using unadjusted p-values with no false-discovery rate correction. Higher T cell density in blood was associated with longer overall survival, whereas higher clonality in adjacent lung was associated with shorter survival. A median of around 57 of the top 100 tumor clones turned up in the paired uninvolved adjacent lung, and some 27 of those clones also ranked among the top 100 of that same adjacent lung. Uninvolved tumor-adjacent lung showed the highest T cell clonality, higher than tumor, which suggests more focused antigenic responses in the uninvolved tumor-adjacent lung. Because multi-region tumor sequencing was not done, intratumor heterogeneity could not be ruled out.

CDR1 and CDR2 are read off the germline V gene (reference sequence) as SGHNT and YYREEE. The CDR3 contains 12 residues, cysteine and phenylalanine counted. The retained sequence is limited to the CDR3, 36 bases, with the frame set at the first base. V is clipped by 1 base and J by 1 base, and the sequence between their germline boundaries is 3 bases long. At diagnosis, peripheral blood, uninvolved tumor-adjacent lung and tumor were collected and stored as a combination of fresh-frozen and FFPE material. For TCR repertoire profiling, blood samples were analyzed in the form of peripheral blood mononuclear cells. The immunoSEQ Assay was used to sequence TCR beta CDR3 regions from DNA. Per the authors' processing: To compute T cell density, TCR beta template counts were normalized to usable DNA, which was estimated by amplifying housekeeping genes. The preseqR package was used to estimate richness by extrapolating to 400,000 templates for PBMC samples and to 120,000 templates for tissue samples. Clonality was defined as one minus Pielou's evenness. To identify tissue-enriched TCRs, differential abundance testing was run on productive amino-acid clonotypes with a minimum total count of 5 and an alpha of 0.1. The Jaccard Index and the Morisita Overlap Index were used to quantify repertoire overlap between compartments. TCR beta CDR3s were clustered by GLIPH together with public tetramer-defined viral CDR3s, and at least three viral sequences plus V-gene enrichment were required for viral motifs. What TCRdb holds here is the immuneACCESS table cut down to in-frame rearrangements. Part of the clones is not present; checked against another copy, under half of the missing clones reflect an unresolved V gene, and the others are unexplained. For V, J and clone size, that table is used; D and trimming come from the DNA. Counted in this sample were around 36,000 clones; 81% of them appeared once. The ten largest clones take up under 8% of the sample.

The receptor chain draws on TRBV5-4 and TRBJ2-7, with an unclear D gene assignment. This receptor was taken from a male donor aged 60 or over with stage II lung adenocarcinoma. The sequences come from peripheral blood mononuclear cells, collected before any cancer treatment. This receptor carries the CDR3 CASSLTSYEQYF. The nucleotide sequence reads TGTGCCAGCAGCTTGACATCCTACGAGCAGTACTTC.